The source of this T cell receptor beta chain is a study of technical replicates of blood from four donors (dated by TCRdb to 2017 to 2019). This clone appeared once. Its antigen remains undetermined. Base qualities are missing; no much larger clone stands one base away. Library prep was done by the immunoSEQ multiplex PCR assay. The immuneACCESS repertoire file appears here via TCRdb, limited to in-frame rearrangements. These files lack a portion of the clones; in checked studies, under half of the deficit traces to unresolved V genes, and the cause of the others is not known. In all, the sample holds 85,000 to 90,000 clones, and 85% to 95% of those were seen once. Roughly 0.25% of the sample goes to the ten largest clones. Trimming takes 6 bases from V and 7 bases from J, and the germline ends sit 12 bases apart. CDR3 length: 11 amino acids, cysteine to phenylalanine. Only the CDR3 part of the read is kept: 33 bases, read in frame from the first base. CDR1 DFQATT and CDR2 SNEGSKA are derived from the germline V gene (reference sequence).

The sequence joins TRBV20-1 to TRBJ1-2, with TRBD1 as a weak D call on 5 bases. Sequenced sample: T cells isolated from PBMCs. The sequence came from a human donor in good health. The CDR3 loop reads CSALGGGGYTF. DNA sequence: TGCAGTGCATTGGGGGGAGGTGGCTACACCTTC.